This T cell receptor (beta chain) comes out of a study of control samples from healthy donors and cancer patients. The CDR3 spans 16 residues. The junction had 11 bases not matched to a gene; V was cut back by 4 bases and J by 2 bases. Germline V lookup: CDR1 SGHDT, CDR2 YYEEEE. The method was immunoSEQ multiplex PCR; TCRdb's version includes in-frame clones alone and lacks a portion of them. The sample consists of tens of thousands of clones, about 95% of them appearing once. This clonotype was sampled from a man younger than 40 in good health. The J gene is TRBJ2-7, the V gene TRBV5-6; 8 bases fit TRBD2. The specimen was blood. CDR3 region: CASSPYKLADTYEQYF. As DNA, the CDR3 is TGTGCCAGCAGCCCCTACAAACTAGCGGATACCTACGAGCAGTACTTC.